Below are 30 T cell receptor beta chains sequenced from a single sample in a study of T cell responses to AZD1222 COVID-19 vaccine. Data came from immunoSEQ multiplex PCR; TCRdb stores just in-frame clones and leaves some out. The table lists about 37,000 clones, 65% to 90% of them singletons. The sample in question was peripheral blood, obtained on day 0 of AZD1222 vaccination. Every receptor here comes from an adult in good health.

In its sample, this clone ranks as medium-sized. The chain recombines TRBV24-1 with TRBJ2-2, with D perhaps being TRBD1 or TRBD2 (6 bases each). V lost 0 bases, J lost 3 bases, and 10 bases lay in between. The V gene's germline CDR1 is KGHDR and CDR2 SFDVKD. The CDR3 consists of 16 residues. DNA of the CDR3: TGTGCCACCAGTGATTTGGGAGGGGGTGACACCGGGGAGCTGTTTTTT. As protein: CATSDLGGGDTGELFF.

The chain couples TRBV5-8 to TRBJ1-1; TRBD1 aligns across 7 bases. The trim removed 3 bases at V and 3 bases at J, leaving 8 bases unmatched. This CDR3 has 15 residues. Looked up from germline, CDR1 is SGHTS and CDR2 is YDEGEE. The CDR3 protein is CASSSPLTGDTEAFF. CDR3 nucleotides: TGTGCCAGCAGCTCGCCCCTTACAGGGGACACTGAAGCTTTCTTT.

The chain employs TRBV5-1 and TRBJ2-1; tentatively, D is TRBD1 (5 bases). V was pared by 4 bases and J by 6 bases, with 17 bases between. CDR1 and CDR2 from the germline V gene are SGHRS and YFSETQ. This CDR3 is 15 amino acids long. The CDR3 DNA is TGCGCCAGCAGCCTCCGACTGACAGTATCCAATGAGCAGTTCTTC. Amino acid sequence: CASSLRLTVSNEQFF.

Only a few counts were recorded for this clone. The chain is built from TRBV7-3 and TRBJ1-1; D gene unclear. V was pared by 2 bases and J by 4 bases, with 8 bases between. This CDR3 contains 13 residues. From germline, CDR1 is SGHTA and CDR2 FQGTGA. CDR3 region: CASSLGYSTEAFF. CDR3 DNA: TGTGCCAGCAGCTTAGGCTACAGCACTGAAGCTTTCTTT.

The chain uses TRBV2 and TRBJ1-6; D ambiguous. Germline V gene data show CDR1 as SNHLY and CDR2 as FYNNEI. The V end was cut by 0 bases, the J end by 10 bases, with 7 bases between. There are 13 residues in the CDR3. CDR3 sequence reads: CASSEAVRSPLHF. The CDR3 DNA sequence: TGTGCCAGCAGTGAAGCGGTACGGTCACCCCTCCACTTT.

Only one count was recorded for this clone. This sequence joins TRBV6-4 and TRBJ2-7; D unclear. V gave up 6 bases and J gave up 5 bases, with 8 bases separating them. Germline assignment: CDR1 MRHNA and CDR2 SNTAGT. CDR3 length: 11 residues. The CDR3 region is CASSQVHEQYF. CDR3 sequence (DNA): TGTGCCAGCAGCCAGGTTCACGAGCAGTACTTC.

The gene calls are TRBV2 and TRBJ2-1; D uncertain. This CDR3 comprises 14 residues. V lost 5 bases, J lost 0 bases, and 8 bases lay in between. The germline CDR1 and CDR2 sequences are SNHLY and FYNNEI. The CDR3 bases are TGTGCCAGCAGTCCCTCCGGCTCCTACAATGAGCAGTTCTTC. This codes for CASSPSGSYNEQFF.

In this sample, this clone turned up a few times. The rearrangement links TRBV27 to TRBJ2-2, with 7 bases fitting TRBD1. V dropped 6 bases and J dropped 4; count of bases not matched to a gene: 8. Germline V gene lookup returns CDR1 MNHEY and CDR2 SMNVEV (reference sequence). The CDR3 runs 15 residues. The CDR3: CASRGSTGRTGELFF. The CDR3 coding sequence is TGTGCCAGCAGAGGATCGACAGGGCGCACCGGGGAGCTGTTTTTT.

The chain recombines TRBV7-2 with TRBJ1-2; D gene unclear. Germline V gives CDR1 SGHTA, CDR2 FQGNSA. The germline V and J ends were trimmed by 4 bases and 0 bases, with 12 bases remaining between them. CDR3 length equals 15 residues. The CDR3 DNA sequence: TGTGCCAGCAGCTCATATCTGGCCTCTAACTATGGCTACACCTTC. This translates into CASSSYLASNYGYTF.

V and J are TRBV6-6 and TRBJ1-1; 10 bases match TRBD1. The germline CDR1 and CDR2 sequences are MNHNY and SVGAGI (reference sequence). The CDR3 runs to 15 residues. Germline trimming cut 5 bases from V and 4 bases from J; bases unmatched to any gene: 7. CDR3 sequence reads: CASSGRQGAGTEAFF. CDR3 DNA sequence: TGTGCCAGCAGTGGCCGACAGGGGGCGGGCACTGAAGCTTTCTTT.

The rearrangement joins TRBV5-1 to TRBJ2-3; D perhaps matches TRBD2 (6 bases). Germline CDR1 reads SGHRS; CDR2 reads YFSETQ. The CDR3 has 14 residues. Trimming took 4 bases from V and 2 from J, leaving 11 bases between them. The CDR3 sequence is CASSPTSATDTQYF. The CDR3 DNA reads TGCGCCAGCAGCCCGACTAGTGCCACAGATACGCAGTATTTT.

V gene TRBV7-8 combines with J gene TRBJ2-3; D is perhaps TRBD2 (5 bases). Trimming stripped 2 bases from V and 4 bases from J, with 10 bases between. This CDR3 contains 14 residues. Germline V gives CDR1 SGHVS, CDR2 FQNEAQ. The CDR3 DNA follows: TGTGCCAGCAGCTTAAAGAGGGCCGCAGATACGCAGTATTTT. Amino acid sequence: CASSLKRAADTQYF.

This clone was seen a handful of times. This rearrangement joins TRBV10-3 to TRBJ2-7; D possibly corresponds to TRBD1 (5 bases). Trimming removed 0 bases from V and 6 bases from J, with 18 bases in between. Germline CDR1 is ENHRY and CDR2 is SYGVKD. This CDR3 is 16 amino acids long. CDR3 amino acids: CAISESRAAASLEQYF. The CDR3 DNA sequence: TGTGCCATCAGTGAGTCCAGGGCAGCAGCCTCTCTCGAGCAGTACTTC.

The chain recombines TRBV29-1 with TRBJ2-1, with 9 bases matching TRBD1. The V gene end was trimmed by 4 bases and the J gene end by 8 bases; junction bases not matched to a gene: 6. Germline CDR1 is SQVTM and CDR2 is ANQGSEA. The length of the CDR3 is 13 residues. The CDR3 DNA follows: TGCAGCGTTGCGGGACAGGGTGTAGATGAGCAGTTCTTC. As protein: CSVAGQGVDEQFF.

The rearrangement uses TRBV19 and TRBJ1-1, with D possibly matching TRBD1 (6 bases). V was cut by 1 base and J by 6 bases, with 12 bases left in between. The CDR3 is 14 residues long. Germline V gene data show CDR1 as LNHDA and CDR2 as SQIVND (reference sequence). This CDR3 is CASSIAGEVAEAFF. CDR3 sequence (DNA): TGTGCCAGTAGTATAGCAGGGGAGGTCGCTGAAGCTTTCTTT. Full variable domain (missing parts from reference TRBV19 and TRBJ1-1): DGGITQSPKYLFRKEGQNVTLSCEQNLNHDAMYWYRQDPGQGLRLIYYSQIVNDFQKGDIAEGYSVSREKKESFPLTVTSAQKNPTAFYLCASSIAGEVAEAFFGQGTRLTVV.

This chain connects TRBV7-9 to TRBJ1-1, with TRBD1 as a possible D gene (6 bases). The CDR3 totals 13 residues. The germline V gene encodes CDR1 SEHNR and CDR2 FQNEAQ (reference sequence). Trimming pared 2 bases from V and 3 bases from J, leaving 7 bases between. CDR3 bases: TGTGCCAGCAGCTTATCAGGGGACACTGAAGCTTTCTTT. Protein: CASSLSGDTEAFF.

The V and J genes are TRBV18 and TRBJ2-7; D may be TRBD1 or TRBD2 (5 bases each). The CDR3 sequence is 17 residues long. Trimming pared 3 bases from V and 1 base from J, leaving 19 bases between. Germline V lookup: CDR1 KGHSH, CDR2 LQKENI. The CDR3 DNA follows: TGTGCCAGCTCACCTCTCGCCGGGACGCTGAGTTCCTACGAGCAGTACTTC. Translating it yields CASSPLAGTLSSYEQYF.

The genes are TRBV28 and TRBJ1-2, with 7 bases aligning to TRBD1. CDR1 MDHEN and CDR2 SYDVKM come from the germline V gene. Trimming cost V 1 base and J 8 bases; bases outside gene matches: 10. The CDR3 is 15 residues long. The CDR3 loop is CASSLSGTAGRGYTF. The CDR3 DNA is TGTGCCAGCAGTTTATCCGGGACAGCGGGCAGGGGCTACACCTTC.

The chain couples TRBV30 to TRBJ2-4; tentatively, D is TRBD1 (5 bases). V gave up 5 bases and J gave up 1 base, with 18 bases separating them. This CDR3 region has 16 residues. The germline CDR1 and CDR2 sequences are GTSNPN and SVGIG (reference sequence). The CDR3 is CAWDDSSTTAKNIQYF. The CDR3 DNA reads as TGTGCCTGGGATGACAGCTCTACAACGGCCAAAAACATTCAGTACTTC.

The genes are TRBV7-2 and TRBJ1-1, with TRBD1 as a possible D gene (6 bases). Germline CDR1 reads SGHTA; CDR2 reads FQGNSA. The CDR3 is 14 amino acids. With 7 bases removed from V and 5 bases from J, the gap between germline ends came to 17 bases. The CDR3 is CASILQTGWTEAFF. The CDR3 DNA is TGTGCCAGCATCCTCCAAACAGGGTGGACTGAAGCTTTCTTT.

CDR3 amino acids: CASSLSQGAGGKLFF. The CDR3 coding sequence is TGTGCCAGCAGTTTATCACAGGGGGCAGGGGGGAAACTGTTTTTT. The gene calls are TRBV28 and TRBJ1-4; 9 bases fit TRBD1. Germline CDR1 is MDHEN and CDR2 is SYDVKM. This CDR3 contains 15 residues. V dropped 1 base and J dropped 11; count of bases not matched to a gene: 8.

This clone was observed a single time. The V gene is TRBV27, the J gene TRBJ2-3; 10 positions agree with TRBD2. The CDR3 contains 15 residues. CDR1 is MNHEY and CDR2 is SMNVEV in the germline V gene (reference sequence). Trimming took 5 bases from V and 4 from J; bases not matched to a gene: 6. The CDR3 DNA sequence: TGTGCCAGCAGTACCACCGGGACTAGCGCAGATACGCAGTATTTT. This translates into CASSTTGTSADTQYF.

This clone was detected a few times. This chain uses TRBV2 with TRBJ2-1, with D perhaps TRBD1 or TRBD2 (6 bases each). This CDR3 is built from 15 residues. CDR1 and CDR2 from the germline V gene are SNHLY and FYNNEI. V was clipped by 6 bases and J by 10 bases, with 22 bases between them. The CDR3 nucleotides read TGTGCCAGCAGGGTCAGGGGTGGGACTGGTTCCGAGCAGTTCTTC. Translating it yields CASRVRGGTGSEQFF.

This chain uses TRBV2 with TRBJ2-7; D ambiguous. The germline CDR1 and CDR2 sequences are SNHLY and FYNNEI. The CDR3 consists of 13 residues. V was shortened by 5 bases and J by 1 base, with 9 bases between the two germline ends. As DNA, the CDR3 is TGTGCCAGCAGTTTCGGTGGGTCCTACGAGCAGTACTTC. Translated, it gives CASSFGGSYEQYF.

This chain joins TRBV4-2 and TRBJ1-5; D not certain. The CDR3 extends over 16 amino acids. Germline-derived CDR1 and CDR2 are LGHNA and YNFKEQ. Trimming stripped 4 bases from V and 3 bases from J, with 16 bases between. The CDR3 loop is CASSLQPAGDNQPQHF. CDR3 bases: TGTGCCAGCAGCCTCCAGCCGGCGGGCGACAATCAGCCCCAGCATTTT.

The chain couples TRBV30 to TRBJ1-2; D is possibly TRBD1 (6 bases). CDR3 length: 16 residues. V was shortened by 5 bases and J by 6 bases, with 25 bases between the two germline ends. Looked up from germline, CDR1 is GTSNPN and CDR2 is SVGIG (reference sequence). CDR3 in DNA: TGTGCCTGGGAAGCCCTGGGACTCAGGGGCTCGAATGGCTACACCTTC. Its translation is CAWEALGLRGSNGYTF.

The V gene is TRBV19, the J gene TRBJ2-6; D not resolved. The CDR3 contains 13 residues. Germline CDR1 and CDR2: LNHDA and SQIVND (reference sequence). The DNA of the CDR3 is TGTGCGTGCCAGTTAACGGGGGCCAACGTCCTGACTTTC. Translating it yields CACQLTGANVLTF. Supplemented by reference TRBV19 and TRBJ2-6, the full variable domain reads DGGITQSPKYLFRKEGQNVTLSCEQNLNHDAMYWYRQDPGQGLRLIYYSQIVNDFQKGDIAEGYSVSREKKESFPLTVTSAQKNPTAFYLCACQLTGANVLTFGAGSRLTVL.

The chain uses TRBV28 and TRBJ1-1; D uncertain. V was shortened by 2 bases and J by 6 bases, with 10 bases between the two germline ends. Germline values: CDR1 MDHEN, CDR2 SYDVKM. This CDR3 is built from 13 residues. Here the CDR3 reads CASSLQNPPEAFF. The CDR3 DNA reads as TGTGCCAGCAGTTTACAGAACCCCCCTGAAGCTTTCTTT.

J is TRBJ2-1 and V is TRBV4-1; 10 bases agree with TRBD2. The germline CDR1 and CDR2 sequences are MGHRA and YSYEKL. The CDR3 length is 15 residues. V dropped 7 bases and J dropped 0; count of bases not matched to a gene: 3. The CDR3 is CASTPSGSSYNEQFF. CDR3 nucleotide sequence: TGCGCCAGCACCCCTAGCGGGAGCTCCTACAATGAGCAGTTCTTC.

The CDR3 nucleotides are TGTGCCAGCAGCTTGAAGGGAGAACAGGGCTATGGCTACACCTTC. Translated, it gives CASSLKGEQGYGYTF. The V and J genes are TRBV5-5 and TRBJ1-2, with D possibly being TRBD1 (6 bases). Germline lookup yields CDR1 SGHKS and CDR2 YYEKEE (reference sequence). V lost 1 base, J lost 4 bases, and 14 bases lay in between. CDR3 length equals 15 residues.